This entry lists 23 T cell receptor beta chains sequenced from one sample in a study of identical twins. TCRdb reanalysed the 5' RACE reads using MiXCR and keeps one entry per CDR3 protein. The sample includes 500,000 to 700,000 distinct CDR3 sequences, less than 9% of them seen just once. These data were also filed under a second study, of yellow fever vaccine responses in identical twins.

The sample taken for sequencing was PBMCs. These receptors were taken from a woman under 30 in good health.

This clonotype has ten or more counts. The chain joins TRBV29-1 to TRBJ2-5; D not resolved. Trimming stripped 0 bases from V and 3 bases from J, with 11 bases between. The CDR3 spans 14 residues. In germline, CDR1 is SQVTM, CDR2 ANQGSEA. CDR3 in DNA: TGCAGCGTTGAAGAGGGATCCGGAGAAGAGACCCAGTACTTC. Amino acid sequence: CSVEEGSGEETQYF.

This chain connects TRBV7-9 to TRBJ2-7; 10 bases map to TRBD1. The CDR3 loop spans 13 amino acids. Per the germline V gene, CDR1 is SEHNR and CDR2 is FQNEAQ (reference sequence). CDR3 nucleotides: TGTGCCAGCAGCTTAGGGGACAGGGGTATTTTCTTGGTC. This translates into CASSLGDRGIFLV.

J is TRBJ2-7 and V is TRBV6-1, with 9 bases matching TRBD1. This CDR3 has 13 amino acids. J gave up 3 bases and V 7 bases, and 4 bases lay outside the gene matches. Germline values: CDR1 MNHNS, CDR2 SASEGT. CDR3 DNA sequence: TGTGCCAGCAACGGACAGGGGCACTACGAGCAGTACTTC. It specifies CASNGQGHYEQYF.

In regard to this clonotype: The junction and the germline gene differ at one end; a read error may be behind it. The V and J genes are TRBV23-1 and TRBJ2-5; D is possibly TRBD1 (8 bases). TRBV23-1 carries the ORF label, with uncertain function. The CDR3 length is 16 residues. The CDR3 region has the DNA TGCGCCAGCATGAAGTGTGGGCAGGGGGCGGGAGAGACCCAGTACTTT. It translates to CASMKCGQGAGETQYF.

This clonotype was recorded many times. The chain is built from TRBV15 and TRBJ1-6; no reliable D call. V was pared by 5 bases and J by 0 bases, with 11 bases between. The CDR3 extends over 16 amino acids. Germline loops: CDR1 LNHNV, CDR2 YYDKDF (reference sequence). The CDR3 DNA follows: TGTGCCACCAGCCCTGGGCGTAGCTCCTATAATTCACCCCTCCACTTT. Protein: CATSPGRSSYNSPLHF. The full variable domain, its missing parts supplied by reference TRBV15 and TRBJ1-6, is DAMVIQNPRYQVTQFGKPVTLSCSQTLNHNVMYWYQQKSSQAPKLLFHYYDKDFNNEADTPDNFQSRRPNTSFCFLDIRSPGLGDTAMYLCATSPGRSSYNSPLHFGNGTRLTVT.

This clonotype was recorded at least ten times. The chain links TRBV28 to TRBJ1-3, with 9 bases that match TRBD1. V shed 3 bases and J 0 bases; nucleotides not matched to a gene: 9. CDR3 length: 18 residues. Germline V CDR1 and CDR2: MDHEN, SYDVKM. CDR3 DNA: TGTGCCAGCAGTTTGAGTAGGACAGGGGCGGTCTCTGGAAACACCATATATTTT. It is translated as CASSLSRTGAVSGNTIYF.

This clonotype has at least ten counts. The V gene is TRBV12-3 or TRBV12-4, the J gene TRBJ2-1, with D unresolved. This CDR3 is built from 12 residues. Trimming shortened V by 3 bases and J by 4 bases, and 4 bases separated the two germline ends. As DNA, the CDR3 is TGTGCCAGCAGTTTTAATTACAATGAGCAGTTCTTC. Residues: CASSFNYNEQFF.

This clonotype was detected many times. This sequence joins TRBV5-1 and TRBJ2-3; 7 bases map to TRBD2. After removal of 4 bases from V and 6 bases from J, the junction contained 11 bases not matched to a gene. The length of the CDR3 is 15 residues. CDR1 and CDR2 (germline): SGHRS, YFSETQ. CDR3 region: CASSPGGRRVDTQYF. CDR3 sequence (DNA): TGCGCCAGCAGCCCCGGCGGGAGAAGAGTGGATACGCAGTATTTT.

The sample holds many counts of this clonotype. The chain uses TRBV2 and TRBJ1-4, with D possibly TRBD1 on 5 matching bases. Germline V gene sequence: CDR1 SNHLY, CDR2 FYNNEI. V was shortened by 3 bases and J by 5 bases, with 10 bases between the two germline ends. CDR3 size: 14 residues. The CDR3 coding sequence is TGTGCCAGCAGTGAGGCAGGGATAAATGAAAAACTGTTTTTT. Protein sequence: CASSEAGINEKLFF.

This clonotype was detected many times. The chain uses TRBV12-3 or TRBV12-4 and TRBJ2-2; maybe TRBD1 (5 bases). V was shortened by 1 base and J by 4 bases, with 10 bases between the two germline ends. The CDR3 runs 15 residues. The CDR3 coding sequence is TGTGCCAGCAGTTTAGGGACAAGGGGCACCGGGGAGCTGTTTTTT. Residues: CASSLGTRGTGELFF.

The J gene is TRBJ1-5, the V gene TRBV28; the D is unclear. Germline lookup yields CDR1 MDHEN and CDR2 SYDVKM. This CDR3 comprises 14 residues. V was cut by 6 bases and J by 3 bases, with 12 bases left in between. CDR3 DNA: TGTGCCAGCAGGGCGATAGGCAACAATCAGCCCCAGCATTTT. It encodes CASRAIGNNQPQHF.

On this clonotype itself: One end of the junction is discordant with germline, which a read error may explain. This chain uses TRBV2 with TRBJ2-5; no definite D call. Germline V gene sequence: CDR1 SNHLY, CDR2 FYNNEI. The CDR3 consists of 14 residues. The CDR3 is CASSERNYQETQYF. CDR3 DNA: TGTGCCAGCAGTGAAAGGAACTACCAGGAGACCCAGTACTTC.

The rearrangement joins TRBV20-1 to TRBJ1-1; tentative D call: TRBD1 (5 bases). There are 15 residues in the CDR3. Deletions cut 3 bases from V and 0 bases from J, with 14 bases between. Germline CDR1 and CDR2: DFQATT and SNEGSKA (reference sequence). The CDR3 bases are TGCAGTGCTAGCGGGGGGGTTTTGATGAACACTGAAGCTTTCTTT. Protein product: CSASGGVLMNTEAFF.

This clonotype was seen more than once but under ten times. CDR3 DNA sequence: TGTGCCAGCAGTACCCACAGGGTCGAGGAGACCCAGTACTTC. It specifies CASSTHRVEETQYF. The rearrangement joins TRBV28 to TRBJ2-5, with D perhaps TRBD1 (6 bases). The CDR3 is 14 residues long. Germline V gene data show CDR1 as MDHEN and CDR2 as SYDVKM. V was clipped by 5 bases and J by 5 bases, with 15 bases between them.

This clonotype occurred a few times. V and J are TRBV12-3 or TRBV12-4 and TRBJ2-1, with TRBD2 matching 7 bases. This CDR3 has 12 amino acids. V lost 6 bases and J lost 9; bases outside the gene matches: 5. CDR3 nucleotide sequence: TGTGCCAGCAGCAAGCGGGAAGGTGAGCAGTTCTTC. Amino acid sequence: CASSKREGEQFF.

CDR3 loop: CSARGVGEQETQYF. DNA for the CDR3: TGCAGTGCTAGAGGGGTCGGTGAGCAAGAGACCCAGTACTTC. The V and J genes are TRBV20-1 and TRBJ2-5, with D unresolved. The CDR3 is 14 amino acids. Trimming cost V 1 base and J 2 bases, with 11 bases left between them. Germline CDR1 reads DFQATT; CDR2 reads SNEGSKA (reference sequence).

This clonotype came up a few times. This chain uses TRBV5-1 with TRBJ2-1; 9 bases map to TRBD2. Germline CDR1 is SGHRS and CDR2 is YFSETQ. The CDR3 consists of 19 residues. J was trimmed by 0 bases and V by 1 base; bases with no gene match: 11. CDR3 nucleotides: TGCGCCAGCAGCTTGTTTGGCGGGGGGGCCCAAGTCTCCTACAATGAGCAGTTCTTC. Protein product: CASSLFGGGAQVSYNEQFF.

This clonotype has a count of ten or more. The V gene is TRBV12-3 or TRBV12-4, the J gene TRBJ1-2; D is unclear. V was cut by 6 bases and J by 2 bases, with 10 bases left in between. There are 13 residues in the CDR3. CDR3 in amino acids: CASSGRLNYGYTF. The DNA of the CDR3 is TGTGCCAGCAGCGGCCGGCTAAACTATGGCTACACCTTC.

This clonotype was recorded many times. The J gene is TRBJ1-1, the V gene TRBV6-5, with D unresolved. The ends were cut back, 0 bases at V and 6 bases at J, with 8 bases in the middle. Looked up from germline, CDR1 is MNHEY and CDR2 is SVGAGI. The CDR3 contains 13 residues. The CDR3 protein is CASSYSSPSEAFF. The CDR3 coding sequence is TGTGCCAGCAGTTACTCGAGTCCCTCTGAAGCTTTCTTT.

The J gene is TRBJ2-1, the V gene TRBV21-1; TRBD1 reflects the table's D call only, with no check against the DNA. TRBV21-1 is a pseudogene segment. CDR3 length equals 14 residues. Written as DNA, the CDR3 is TGTGCCCGCCTCCGGGACACCCCATACAATGAGCAGTTCTTC. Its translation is CARLRDTPYNEQFF.

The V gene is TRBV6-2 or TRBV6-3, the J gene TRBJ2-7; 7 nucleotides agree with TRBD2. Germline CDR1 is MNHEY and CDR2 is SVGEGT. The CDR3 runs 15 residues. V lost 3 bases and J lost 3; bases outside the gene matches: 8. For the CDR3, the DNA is TGTGCCAGCAGTTATTCGGCGGGAGAGGGCTACGAGCAGTACTTC. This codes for CASSYSAGEGYEQYF.

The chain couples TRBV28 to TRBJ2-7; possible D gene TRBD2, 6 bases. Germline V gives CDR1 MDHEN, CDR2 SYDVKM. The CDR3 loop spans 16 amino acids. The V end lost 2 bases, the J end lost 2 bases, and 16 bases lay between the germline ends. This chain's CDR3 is CASSLGGAGRTYEQYF. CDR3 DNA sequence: TGTGCCAGCAGTTTAGGAGGGGCTGGGCGAACCTACGAGCAGTACTTC.

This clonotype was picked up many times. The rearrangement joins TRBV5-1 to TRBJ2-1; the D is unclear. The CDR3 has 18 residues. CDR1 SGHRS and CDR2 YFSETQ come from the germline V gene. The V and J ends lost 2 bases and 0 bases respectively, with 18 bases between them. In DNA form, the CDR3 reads TGCGCCAGCAGCTTAGGAAGGGCGTTTCGCGGCTCCTACAATGAGCAGTTCTTC. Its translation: CASSLGRAFRGSYNEQFF.